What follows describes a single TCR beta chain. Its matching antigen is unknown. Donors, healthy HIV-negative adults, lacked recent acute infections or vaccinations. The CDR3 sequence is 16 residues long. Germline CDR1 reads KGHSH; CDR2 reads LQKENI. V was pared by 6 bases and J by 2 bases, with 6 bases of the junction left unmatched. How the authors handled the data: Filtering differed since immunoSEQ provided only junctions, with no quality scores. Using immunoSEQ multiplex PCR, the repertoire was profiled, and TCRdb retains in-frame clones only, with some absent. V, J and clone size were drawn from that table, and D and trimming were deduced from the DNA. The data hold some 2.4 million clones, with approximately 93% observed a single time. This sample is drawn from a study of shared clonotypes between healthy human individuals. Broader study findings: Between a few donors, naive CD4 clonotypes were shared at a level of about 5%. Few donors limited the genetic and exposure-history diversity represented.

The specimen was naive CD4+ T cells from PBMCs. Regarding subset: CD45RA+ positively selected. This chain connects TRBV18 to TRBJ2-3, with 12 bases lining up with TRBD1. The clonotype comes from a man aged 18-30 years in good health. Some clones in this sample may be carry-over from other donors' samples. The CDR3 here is CASSFGTGGFTDTQYF. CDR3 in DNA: TGTGCCAGCTCCTTCGGGACAGGGGGCTTCACAGATACGCAGTATTTT.